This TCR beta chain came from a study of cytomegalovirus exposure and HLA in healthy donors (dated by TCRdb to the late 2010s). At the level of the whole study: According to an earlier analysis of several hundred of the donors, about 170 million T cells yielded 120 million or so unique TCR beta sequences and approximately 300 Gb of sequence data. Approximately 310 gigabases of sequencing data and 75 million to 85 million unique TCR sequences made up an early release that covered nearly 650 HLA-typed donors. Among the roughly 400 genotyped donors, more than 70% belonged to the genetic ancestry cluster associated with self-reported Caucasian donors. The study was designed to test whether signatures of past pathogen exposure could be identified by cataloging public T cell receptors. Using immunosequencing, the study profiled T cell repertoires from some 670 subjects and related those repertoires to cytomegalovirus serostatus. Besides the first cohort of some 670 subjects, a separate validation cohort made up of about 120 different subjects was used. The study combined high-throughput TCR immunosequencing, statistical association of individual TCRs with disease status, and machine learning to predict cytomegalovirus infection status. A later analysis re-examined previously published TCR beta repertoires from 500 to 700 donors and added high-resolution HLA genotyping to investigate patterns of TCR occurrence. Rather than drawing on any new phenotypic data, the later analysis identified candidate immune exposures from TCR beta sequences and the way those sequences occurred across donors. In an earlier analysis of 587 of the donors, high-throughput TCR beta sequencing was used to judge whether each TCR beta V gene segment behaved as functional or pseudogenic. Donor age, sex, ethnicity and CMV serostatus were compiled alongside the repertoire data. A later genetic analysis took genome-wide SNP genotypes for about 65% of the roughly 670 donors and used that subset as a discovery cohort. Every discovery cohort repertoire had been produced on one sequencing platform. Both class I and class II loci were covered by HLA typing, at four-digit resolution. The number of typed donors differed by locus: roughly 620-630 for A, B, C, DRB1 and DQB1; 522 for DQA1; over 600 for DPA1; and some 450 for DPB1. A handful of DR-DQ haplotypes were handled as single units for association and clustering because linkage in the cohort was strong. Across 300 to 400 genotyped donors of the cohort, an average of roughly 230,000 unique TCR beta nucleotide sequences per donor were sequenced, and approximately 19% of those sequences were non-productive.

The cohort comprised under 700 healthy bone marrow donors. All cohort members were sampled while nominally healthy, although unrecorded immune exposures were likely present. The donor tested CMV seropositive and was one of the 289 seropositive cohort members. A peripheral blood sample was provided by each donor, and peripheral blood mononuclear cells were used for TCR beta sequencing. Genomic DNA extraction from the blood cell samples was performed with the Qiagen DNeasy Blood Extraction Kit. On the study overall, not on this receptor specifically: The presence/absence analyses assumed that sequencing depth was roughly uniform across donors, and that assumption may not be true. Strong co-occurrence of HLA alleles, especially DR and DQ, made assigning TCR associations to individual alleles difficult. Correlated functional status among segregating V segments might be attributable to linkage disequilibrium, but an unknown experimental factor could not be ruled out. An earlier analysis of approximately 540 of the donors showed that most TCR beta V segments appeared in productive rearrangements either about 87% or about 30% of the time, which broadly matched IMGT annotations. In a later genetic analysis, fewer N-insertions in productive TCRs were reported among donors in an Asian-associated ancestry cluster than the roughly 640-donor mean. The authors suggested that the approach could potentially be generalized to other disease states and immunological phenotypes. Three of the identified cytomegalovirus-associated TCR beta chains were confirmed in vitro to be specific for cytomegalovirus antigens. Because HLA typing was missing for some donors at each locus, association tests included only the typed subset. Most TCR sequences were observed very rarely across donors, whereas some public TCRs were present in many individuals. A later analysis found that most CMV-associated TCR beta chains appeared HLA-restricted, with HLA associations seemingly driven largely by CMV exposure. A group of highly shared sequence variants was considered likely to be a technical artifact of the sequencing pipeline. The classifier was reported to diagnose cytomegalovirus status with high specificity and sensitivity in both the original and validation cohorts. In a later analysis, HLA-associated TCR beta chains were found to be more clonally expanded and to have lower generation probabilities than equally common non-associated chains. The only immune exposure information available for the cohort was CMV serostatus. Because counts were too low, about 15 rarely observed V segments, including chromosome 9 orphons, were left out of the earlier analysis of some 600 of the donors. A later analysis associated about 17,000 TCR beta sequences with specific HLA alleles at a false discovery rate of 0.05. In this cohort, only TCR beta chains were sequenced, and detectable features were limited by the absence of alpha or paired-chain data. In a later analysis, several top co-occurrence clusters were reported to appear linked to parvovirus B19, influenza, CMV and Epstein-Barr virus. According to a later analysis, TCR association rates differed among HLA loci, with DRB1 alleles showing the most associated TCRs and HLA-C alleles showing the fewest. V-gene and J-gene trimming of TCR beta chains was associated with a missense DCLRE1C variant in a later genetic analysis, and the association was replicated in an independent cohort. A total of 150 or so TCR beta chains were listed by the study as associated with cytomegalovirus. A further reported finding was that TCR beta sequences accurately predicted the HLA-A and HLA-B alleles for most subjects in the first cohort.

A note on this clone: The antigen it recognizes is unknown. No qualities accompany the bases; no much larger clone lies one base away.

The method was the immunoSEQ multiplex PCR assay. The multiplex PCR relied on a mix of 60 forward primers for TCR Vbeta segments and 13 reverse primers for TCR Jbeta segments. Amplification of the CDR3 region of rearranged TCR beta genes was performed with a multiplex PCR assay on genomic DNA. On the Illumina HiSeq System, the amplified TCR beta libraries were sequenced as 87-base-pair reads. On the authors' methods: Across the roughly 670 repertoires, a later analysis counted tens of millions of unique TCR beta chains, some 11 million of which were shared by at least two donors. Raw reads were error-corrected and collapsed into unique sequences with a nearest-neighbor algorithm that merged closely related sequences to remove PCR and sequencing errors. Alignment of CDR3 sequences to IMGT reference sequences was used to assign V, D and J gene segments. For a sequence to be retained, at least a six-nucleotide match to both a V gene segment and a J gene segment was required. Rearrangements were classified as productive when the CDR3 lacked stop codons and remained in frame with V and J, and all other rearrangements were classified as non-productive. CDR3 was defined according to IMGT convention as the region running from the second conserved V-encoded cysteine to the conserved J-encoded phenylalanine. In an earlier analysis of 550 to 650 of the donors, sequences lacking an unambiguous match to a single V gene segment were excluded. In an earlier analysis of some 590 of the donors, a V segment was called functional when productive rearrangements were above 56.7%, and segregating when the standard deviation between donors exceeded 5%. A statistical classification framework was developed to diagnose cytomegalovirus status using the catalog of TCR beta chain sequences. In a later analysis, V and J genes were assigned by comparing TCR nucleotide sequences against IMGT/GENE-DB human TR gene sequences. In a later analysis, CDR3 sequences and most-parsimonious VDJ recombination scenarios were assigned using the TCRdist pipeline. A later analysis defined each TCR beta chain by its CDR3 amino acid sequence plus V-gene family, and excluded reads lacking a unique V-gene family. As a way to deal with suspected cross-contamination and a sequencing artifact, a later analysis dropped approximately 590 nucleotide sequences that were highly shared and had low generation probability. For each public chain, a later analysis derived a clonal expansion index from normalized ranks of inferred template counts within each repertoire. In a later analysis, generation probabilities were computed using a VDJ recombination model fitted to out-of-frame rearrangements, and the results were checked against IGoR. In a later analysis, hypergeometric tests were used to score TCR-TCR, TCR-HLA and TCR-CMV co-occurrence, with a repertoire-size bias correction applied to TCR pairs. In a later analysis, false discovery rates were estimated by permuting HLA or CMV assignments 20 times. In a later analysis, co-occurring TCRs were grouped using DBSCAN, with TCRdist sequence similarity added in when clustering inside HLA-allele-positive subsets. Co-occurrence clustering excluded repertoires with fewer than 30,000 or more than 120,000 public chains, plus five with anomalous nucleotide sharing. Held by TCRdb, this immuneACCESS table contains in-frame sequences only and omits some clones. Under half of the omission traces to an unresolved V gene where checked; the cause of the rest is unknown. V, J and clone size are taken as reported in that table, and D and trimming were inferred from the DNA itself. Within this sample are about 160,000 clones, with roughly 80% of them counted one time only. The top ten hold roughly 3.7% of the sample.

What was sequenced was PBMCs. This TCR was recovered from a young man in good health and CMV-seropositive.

CDR3 region: CASSFTGTPNTGELFF. The DNA reads as follows: TGCGCCAGCAGCTTTACCGGGACACCTAACACCGGGGAGCTGTTTTTT. This receptor chain uses TRBV5-1 and TRBJ2-2; the best D guess is TRBD1, with 6 bases matching. The CDR3 holds 16 amino acids from the cysteine to the phenylalanine. Only CDR3 DNA is held: 48 bases, read in frame from base 1. The germline V gene specifies SGHRS as CDR1 and YFSETQ as CDR2. Trimming costs V 2 bases and J 2 bases, and their ends lie 13 bases apart.